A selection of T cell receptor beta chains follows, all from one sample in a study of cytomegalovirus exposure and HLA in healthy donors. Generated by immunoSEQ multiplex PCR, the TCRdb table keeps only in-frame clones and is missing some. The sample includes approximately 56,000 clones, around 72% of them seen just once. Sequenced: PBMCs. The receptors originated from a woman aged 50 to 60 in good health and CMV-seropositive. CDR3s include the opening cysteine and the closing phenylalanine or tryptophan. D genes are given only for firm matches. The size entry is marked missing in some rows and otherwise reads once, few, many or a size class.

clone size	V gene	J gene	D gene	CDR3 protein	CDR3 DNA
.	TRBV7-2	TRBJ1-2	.	CASSFQGGANYGYTF	TGTGCCAGCAGCTTTCAGGGTGGTGCTAACTATGGCTACACCTTC
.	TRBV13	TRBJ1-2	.	CASSSAPGGSTLYGYTF	TGTGCCAGCAGCTCCGCCCCGGGGGGATCCACGCTCTATGGCTACACCTTC
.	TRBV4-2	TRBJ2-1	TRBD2	CASSQDASGRLGNNEQFF	TGTGCCAGCAGCCAAGATGCTAGCGGGAGGTTAGGCAACAATGAGCAGTTCTTC
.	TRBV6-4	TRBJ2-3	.	CASAGTKLSTDTQYF	TGTGCCAGCGCCGGGACAAAACTTAGCACAGATACGCAGTATTTT
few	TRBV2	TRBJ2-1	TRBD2	CASRREDNEQFF	TGTGCCAGCAGACGGGAGGATAATGAGCAGTTCTTC
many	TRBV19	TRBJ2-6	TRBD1	CASTWDSLTGANVLTF	TGTGCCAGTACCTGGGACAGCTTAACTGGGGCCAACGTCCTGACTTTC
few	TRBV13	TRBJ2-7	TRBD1	CASSATQGYEQYF	TGTGCCAGCAGCGCCACACAGGGGTACGAGCAGTACTTC
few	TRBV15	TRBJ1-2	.	CATSRQGWAGYTF	TGTGCCACCAGCAGACAGGGTTGGGCTGGCTACACCTTC
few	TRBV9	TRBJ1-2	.	CASSVEQGYGYTF	TGTGCCAGCAGCGTAGAGCAGGGTTATGGCTACACCTTC
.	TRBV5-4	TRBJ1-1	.	CASSPPAGANTEAFF	TGTGCCAGCAGCCCTCCTGCGGGGGCGAACACTGAAGCTTTCTTT
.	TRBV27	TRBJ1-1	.	CASPVRGKYEAFF	TGTGCCAGCCCCGTAAGGGGGAAGTATGAAGCTTTCTTT
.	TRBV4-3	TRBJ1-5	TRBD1	CASSHGLQGAIEPQHF	TGCGCCAGCAGCCATGGCTTACAGGGGGCCATAGAGCCCCAGCATTTT
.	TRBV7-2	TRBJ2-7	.	CASSLGSRVRHEQYF	TGTGCCAGCAGCTTAGGGTCCCGGGTTCGCCACGAGCAGTACTTC
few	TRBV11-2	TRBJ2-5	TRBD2	CASSIWTSGQETQYF	TGTGCCAGCAGCATATGGACTAGCGGCCAAGAGACCCAGTACTTC
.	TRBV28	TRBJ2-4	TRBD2	CGSGGLGGGNIQYF	TGTGGAAGCGGGGGCTTGGGAGGGGGAAACATTCAGTACTTC
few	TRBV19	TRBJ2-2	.	CASKVGQAGELFF	TGTGCCAGTAAGGTGGGGCAGGCCGGGGAGCTGTTTTTT
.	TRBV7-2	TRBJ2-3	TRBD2	CASSWREGLTDTQYF	TGTGCCAGCAGCTGGCGGGAGGGCCTCACAGATACGCAGTATTTT
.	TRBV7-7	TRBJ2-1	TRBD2	CASSQRLAGGNEQFF	TGTGCTAGCAGCCAAAGACTAGCGGGAGGGAATGAGCAGTTCTTC
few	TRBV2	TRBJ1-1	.	CANQTDRDTEAFF	TGTGCCAACCAGACAGATCGGGACACTGAAGCTTTCTTT
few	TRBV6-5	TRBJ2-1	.	CASSPAGQAYNEQFF	TGTGCCAGCAGCCCCGCCGGTCAGGCCTACAATGAGCAGTTCTTC
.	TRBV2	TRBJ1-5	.	CASSGGNHGGKSNQPQHF	TGTGCCAGCAGTGGGGGCAACCACGGGGGTAAAAGCAATCAGCCCCAGCATTTT
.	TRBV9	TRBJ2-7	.	CASSPSGELISYEQYF	TGTGCCAGCAGCCCCTCGGGTGAACTGATCTCCTACGAGCAGTACTTC
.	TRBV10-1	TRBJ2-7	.	CAGGIPPGQLRSSSYEQYF	TGCGCCGGCGGGATACCCCCGGGACAGCTAAGATCAAGTTCTTACGAGCAGTACTTC
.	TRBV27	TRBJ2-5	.	CASSSQREQETQYF	TGTGCCAGCAGTTCCCAACGGGAACAAGAGACCCAGTACTTC
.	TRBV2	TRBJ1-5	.	CATQGTQNQPQHF	TGTGCCACCCAGGGGACACAAAATCAGCCCCAGCATTTT
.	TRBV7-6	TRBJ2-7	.	CASSLSDSNYEQYF	TGTGCCAGCAGCTTATCGGACAGCAACTACGAGCAGTACTTC
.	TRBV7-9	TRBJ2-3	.	CASRRGGTADTQYF	TGTGCCAGCAGGAGGGGCGGGACCGCAGATACGCAGTATTTT
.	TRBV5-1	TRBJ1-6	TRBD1	CASRQDRANSPLHF	TGCGCCAGCAGGCAGGACAGGGCTAATTCACCCCTCCACTTT
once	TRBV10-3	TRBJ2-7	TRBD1	CAISESGTAYYEQYF	TGTGCCATCAGTGAGTCCGGGACAGCTTACTACGAGCAGTACTTC
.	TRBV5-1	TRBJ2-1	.	CASSLFLANEQFF	TGCGCCAGCAGCTTGTTTCTAGCAAATGAGCAGTTCTTC
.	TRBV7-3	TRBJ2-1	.	CASSLNSVGEQFF	TGTGCCAGCAGCCTTAACTCCGTCGGGGAGCAGTTCTTC
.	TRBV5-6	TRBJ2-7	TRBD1	CASSSVMRGLSYEQYF	TGTGCCAGCAGTTCGGTGATGAGGGGGCTCTCATACGAGCAGTACTTC
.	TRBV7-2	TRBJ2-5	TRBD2	CASLAGGETQYF	TGTGCCAGCTTAGCGGGCGGGGAGACCCAGTACTTC
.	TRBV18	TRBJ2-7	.	CASSPRADSYYEQYF	TGTGCCAGCTCACCGAGGGCGGACAGCTACTACGAGCAGTACTTC
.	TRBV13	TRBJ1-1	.	CASSLWGGDMNTEAFF	TGTGCCAGCAGCTTATGGGGGGGGGATATGAACACTGAAGCTTTCTTT
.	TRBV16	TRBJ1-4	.	CASSQSGQFNEKLFF	TGTGCCAGCAGCCAATCGGGGCAGTTTAATGAAAAACTGTTTTTT
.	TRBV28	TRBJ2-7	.	CASKRGGARDEQYF	TGTGCCAGCAAAAGAGGGGGGGCGCGGGACGAGCAGTACTTC
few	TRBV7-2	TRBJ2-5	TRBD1	CASSLGPGGQGTETQYF	TGTGCCAGCAGCTTAGGACCCGGGGGACAGGGAACGGAGACCCAGTACTTC
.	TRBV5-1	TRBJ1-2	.	CASTDRGGGAGTF	TGCGCCAGCACCGACCGAGGTGGGGGAGCGGGAACCTTC
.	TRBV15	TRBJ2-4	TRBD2	CATSRRAGAKNIQYF	TGTGCCACCAGCAGAAGAGCGGGGGCCAAAAACATTCAGTACTTC
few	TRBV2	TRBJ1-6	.	CASSEALSRGESPLHF	TGTGCCAGCAGTGAAGCGCTTTCAAGGGGCGAATCACCCCTCCACTTT
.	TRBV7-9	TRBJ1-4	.	CASSERSTGENEKLFF	TGTGCCAGCAGCGAGCGATCGACAGGCGAAAATGAAAAACTGTTTTTT
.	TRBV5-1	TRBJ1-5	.	CASSLASGNQPQHF	TGCGCCAGCAGCTTGGCCTCGGGGAATCAGCCCCAGCATTTT
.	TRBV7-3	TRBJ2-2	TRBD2	CASSLERLAGGAPGELFF	TGTGCCAGCAGCCTCGAGCGACTAGCGGGAGGAGCACCCGGGGAGCTGTTTTTT
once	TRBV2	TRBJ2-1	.	CASGYGDNEQFF	TGTGCCAGCGGCTACGGGGACAATGAGCAGTTCTTC
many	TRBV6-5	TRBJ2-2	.	CAIKRGHGAGELFF	TGTGCCATAAAACGGGGACACGGGGCCGGGGAGCTGTTTTTT
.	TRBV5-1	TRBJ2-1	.	CASSFWQNNEQFF	TGCGCCAGCAGCTTTTGGCAGAACAATGAGCAGTTCTTC